A selection of T cell receptor beta chains follows, all from one sample in a study of blood T cell repertoires in COVID-19. Produced via immunoSEQ multiplex PCR; TCRdb's table is partial and in-frame only. This sample carries about 200,000 clones, more than 70% of them seen once, and the ten largest clones take roughly 12%. The sequenced sample was peripheral blood. The receptors shown here come from a human donor in a cohort sampled during active COVID-19. The CDR3 runs from the conserved cysteine through the conserved F or W. D genes are given only for firm matches. Only some rows state a clone size, as once, few, many or a class for expanded clones.

DNA,CDR3,length,V,J,size,D
TGTGCCAGTAGTAAAATGAGGAGAGGTGAAAAACTGTTTTTT,CASSKMRRGEKLFF,14,TRBV19,TRBJ1-4,-,-
TGTGCCAGCAGCCAAGAGGGGACTAGCGCCCAAGAGACCCAGTACTTC,CASSQEGTSAQETQYF,16,TRBV4-2,TRBJ2-5,-,TRBD2
TGCAGTGCTAGTATCCCAGGAACCGGGGAGCTGTTTTTT,CSASIPGTGELFF,13,TRBV20-1,TRBJ2-2,-,-
TGTGCCACCAGTGAGGCTACAGGGGTATACGCAGATACGCAGTATTTT,CATSEATGVYADTQYF,16,TRBV24-1,TRBJ2-3,-,TRBD1
TGTGCCAGCAGCCCCCCGAGGGCGACAGGGAACTATGGCTACACCTTC,CASSPPRATGNYGYTF,16,TRBV3-1/TRBV3-2,TRBJ1-2,-,TRBD1
TGTGCCAGCAGCTCCCCTCGAAGCGGGGGGCTCAACACCGGGGAGCTGTTTTTT,CASSSPRSGGLNTGELFF,18,TRBV11-3,TRBJ2-2,-,TRBD2
TGTGCCAGCAGCTTCCGACTGCAAGAGACCCAGTACTTC,CASSFRLQETQYF,13,TRBV7-8,TRBJ2-5,-,-
TGTGCCAGCAGCCTAGGGACTAGCTCCTACAATGAGCAGTTCTTC,CASSLGTSSYNEQFF,15,TRBV7-2,TRBJ2-1,-,TRBD2
TGCGCCAGCAGCCCGGGTGGGACAGGGACCTACGAGCAGTACTTC,CASSPGGTGTYEQYF,15,TRBV5-1,TRBJ2-7,-,TRBD1
TGCAGTGCTAGTTCCCAGGGTAGGATTGAAAAACTGTTTTTT,CSASSQGRIEKLFF,14,TRBV20-1,TRBJ1-4,-,-
TGTGCCAGCAGCCAAGATAATCCGGGACTAGCGGTGGATACGCAGTATTTT,CASSQDNPGLAVDTQYF,17,TRBV3-1/TRBV3-2,TRBJ2-3,-,TRBD2
TGCGCCAGCAGCTTTGGGACTGGGAGCACAGATACGCAGTATTTT,CASSFGTGSTDTQYF,15,TRBV5-1,TRBJ2-3,-,-
TGCGCCAGCAGTGCCCTATACTTAAGCTCTGGGGCCAACGTCCTGACTTTC,CASSALYLSSGANVLTF,17,TRBV10-2,TRBJ2-6,-,-
TGCAGCGCCAAAGGGGGAGAGCGTACTGAAGCTTTCTTT,CSAKGGERTEAFF,13,TRBV29-1,TRBJ1-1,once,-
TGTGCCAGCAGCCCTTGGACTCGCACAGATACGCAGTATTTT,CASSPWTRTDTQYF,14,TRBV9,TRBJ2-3,-,-
TGCGCCAGCAGCCCGGGGACTAGCGGGGGGGCCTCCGTGAATGAGCAGTTCTTC,CASSPGTSGGASVNEQFF,18,TRBV5-1,TRBJ2-1,-,TRBD2
TGTGCCAGCAGCTTGCGGAAACTAGCCGTTGGTGAGCAGTTCTTC,CASSLRKLAVGEQFF,15,TRBV7-2,TRBJ2-1,-,-
TGTGCCAGCAGCTTAGCGGTACGGTTGCAAGAGACCCAGTACTTC,CASSLAVRLQETQYF,15,TRBV7-9,TRBJ2-5,-,-
TGTGCCACCTCGCCCGGGACGGGAGAAGAGACCCAGTACTTC,CATSPGTGEETQYF,14,TRBV2,TRBJ2-5,-,-
TGCGCCAGCAGCCAAGATTCGGGTTTGGGGGAGCTGTTTTTT,CASSQDSGLGELFF,14,TRBV4-1,TRBJ2-2,-,-
TGTGCCAGCAGCTTATTCCTTCCGGGGGATTCACCCCTCCACTTT,CASSLFLPGDSPLHF,15,TRBV7-2,TRBJ1-6,-,-
TGTGCCAGCACCCACGCTCGCGACTCCTACGAGCAGTACTTC,CASTHARDSYEQYF,14,TRBV6-5,TRBJ2-7,few,-
TGTGCCGGTCGACAGTTTGCAACTAATGAAAAACTGTTTTTT,CAGRQFATNEKLFF,14,TRBV2,TRBJ1-4,-,-
TGTGCCAGCAGAGCTTATAGGGGTAGGGTCAGGACCGGGGAGCTGTTTTTT,CASRAYRGRVRTGELFF,17,TRBV11-2,TRBJ2-2,few,-
TGCGCCAGCAGTCTCAGGGCATTCACTGAAGCTTTCTTT,CASSLRAFTEAFF,13,TRBV10-2,TRBJ1-1,few,-
TGTGCCAGCAGCTCCCCGGGGAGTTCAGATACGCAGTATTTT,CASSSPGSSDTQYF,14,TRBV3-1/TRBV3-2,TRBJ2-3,-,-
TGTGCCAGCAGCCTCGAGTTAGTAGATACGCAGTATTTT,CASSLELVDTQYF,13,TRBV7-2,TRBJ2-3,few,-
TGTGCCAGCAGCAGGGGGCAGTTAGATGAGCAGTTCTTC,CASSRGQLDEQFF,13,TRBV7-2,TRBJ2-1,-,TRBD1
TGTGCCAGCAGTTACTCGAGAGAATATGGCTACACCTTC,CASSYSREYGYTF,13,TRBV6-5,TRBJ1-2,-,-